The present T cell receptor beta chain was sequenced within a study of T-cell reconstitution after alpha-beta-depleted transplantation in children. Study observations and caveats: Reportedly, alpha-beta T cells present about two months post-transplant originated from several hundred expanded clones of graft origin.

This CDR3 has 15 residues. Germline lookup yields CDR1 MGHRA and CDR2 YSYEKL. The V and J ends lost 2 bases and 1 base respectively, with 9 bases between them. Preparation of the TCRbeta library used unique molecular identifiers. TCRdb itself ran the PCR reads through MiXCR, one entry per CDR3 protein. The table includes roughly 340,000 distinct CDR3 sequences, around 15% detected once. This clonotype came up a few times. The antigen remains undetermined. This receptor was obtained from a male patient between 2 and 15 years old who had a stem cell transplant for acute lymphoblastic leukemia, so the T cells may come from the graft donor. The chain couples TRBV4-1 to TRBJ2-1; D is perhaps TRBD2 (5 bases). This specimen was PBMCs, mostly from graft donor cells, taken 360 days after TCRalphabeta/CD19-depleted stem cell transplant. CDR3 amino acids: CASSQQLASYNEQFF. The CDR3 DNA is TGCGCCAGCAGCCAACAATTAGCGTCCTACAATGAGCAGTTCTTC.